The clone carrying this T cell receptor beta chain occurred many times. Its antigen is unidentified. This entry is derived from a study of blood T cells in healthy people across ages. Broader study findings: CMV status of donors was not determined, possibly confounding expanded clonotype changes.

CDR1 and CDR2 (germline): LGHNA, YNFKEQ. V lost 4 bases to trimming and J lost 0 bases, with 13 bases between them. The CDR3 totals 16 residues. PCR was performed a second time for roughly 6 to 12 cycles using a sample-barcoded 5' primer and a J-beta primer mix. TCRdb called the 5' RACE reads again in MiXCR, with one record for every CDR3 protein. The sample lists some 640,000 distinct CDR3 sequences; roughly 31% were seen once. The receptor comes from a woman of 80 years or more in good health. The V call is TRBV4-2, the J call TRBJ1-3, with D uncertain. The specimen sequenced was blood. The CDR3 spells CASSPDGDNSGNTIYF. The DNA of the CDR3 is TGTGCCAGCAGCCCGGACGGAGATAACTCTGGAAACACCATATATTTT.